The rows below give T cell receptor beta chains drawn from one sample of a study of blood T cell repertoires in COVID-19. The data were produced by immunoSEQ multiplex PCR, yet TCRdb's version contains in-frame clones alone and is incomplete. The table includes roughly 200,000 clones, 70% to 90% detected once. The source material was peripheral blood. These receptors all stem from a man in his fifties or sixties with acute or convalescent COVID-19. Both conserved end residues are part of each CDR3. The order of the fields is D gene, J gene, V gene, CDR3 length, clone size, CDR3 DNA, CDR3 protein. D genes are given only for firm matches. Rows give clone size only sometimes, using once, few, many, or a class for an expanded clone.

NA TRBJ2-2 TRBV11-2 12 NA TGTGCCAGCAGCTTAGCAGCCGGGGAGCTGTTTTTT CASSLAAGELFF
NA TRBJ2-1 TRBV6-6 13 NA TGTGCCAGCAGTTCGACAGGCGACAATGAGCAGTTCTTC CASSSTGDNEQFF
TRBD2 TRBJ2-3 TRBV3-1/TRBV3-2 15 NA TGTGCCAGCAGCCAAGGGACTAGATACACAGATACGCAGTATTTT CASSQGTRYTDTQYF
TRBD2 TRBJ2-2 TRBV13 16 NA TGTGCCAGCAGCTCGACTAGCGGGAGTCTTACCGGGGAGCTGTTTTTT CASSSTSGSLTGELFF
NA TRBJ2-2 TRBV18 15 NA TGTGCCAGCTCCCCGCGGGGCGGAAACACCGGGGAGCTGTTTTTT CASSPRGGNTGELFF
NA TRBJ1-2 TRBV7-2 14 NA TGTGCCAGCAGCTTACAGCAGGGGAACTATGGCTACACCTTC CASSLQQGNYGYTF
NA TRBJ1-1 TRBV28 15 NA TGTGCCAACAGTTTATTGGGGCGACTGAACACTGAAGCTTTCTTT CANSLLGRLNTEAFF
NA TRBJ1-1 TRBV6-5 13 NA TGTGCCACCGCGGAGCTCCGGAAACCTGAAGCTTTCTTT CATAELRKPEAFF
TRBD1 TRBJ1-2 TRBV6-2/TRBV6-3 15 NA TGTGCCAGCAGTTACTCGAGAAGGGGGCTCTATGGCTACACCTTC CASSYSRRGLYGYTF
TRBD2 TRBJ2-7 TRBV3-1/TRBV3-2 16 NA TGTGCCAGCAGCCCATTAACAGGTAGCGGGGGCTACGAGCAGTACTTC CASSPLTGSGGYEQYF
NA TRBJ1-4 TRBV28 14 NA TGTGCCAGCAGCTCGACAGCAATTAATGAAAAACTGTTTTTT CASSSTAINEKLFF
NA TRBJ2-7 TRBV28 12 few TGTGCCAGCACCCCAGGGGGGTACGAGCAGTACTTC CASTPGGYEQYF
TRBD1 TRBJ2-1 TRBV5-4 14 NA TGTGCCAGCAGCCGAGGGACAGGGGAGAATGAGCAGTTCTTC CASSRGTGENEQFF
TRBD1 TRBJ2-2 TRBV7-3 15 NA TGTGCCAGCAGCGCCGGACAGGGGGCGCTGGGGGAGCTGTTTTTT CASSAGQGALGELFF
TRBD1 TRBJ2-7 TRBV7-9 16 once TGTGCCAGCAGCCCCGCGTCGGGACAGGGAACCTACGAGCAGTACTTC CASSPASGQGTYEQYF
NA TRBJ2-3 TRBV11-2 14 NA TGTGCCAGCAGCTTACGGGGGATCACAGATACGCAGTATTTT CASSLRGITDTQYF
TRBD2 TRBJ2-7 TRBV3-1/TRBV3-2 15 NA TGTGCCAGCAGCCTTCGACTAGCGGGAGGAGGTGAGCAGTACTTC CASSLRLAGGGEQYF
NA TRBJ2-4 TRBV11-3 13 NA TGTGCCAGCAGCGGGGGGGCCAAAAACATTCAGTACTTC CASSGGAKNIQYF
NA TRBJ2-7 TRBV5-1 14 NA TGCGCCAGCAGCTTGGGAGCGGACTCCGGGGAGCAGTACTTC CASSLGADSGEQYF
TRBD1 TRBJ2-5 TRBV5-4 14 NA TGTGCCAGCAGCTTGGGGACAGGGGAGGAGACCCAGTACTTC CASSLGTGEETQYF
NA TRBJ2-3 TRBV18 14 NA TGTGCCAGCTCACCCAGCGGCCCCGGAGATACGCAGTATTTT CASSPSGPGDTQYF
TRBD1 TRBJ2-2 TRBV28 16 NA TGTGCCAGCAGTAGACGGACAGGGGGTTACACCGGGGAGCTGTTTTTT CASSRRTGGYTGELFF
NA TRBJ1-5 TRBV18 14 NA TGTGCCAGCTCCGGGGGGAAGGGCAATCAGCCCCAGCATTTT CASSGGKGNQPQHF
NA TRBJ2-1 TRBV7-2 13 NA TGTGCCAGCACCCCGGTTTACGGCAATGAGCAGTTCTTC CASTPVYGNEQFF
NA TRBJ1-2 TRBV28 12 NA TGTGCCAGCAGTTTACGAAGCAGCACTAGCACCTTC CASSLRSSTSTF
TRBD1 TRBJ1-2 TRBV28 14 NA TGTGCCAGCAGCCTCGGGACAGGGGCCTATGGCTACACCTTC CASSLGTGAYGYTF
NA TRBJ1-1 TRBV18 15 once TGTGCCAGCTCACCTTTAACGGGAGGGGATACTGAAGCTTTCTTT CASSPLTGGDTEAFF
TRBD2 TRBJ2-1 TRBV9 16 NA TGTGCCAGCAGCGTAACTCCGGGAGGGCCAAGCAATGAGCAGTTCTTC CASSVTPGGPSNEQFF
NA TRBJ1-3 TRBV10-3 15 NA TGTGCCATCAGCCTAAATACCGGAGTTGGAAACACCATATATTTT CAISLNTGVGNTIYF
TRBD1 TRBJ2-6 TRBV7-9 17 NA TGTGCCAGCAGCTTAGGGCGACAGGGGTTAGGGGCCAACGTCCTGACTTTC CASSLGRQGLGANVLTF
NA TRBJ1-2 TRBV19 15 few TGTGCCAGTAGTATTTGGGACACACAGAACTATGGCTACACCTTC CASSIWDTQNYGYTF
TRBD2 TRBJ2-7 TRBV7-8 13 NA TGTGCCAGCAGCTTGGGACTAGCCTACGAGCAGTACTTC CASSLGLAYEQYF
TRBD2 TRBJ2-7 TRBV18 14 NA TGTGCCAGCTCAAGCGGGGTAGGCTCCTACGAGCAGTACTTC CASSSGVGSYEQYF
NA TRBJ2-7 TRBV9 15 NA TGTGCCAGCAGCGAGGCCCCAACTAGCACCTACGAGCAGTACTTC CASSEAPTSTYEQYF
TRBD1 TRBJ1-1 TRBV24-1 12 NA TGTGCCACCAGCACAGGGGACACTGAAGCTTTCTTT CATSTGDTEAFF
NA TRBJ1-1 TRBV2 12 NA TGTGCCAGCAGGGGGGGGTACGGTGAAGCTTTCTTT CASRGGYGEAFF
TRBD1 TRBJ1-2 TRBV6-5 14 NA TGTGCCAGCAGAAGGACAGGGGGCCCCCCTGGCTACACCTTC CASRRTGGPPGYTF
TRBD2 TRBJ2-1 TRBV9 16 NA TGTGCCAGCAGCCCAGGTGGCGGGAGCTCCTACAATGAGCAGTTCTTC CASSPGGGSSYNEQFF
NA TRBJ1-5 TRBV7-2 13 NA TGTGCCAGCGGCCAGGGGATGCGGCAGCCCCAGCATTTT CASGQGMRQPQHF
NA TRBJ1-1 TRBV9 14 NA TGTGCCAGCAGTGACGGGACACCGGGGAGTGTAGCTTTCTTT CASSDGTPGSVAFF
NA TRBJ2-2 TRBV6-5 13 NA TGTGCCAGCAGGTCGCGGGCCACCGGGGAGCTGTTTTTT CASRSRATGELFF
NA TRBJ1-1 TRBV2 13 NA TGTGCCAGCAGTGGAGTCACCCTCACTGAAGCTTTCTTT CASSGVTLTEAFF
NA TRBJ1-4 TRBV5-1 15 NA TGCGCCAGCAGCCAGCGGACGGCAACTAATGAAAAACTGTTTTTT CASSQRTATNEKLFF
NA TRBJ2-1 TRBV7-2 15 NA TGTGCCAGCAGCATAGGCCACAGGGGAGGCAATGAGCAGTTCTTC CASSIGHRGGNEQFF
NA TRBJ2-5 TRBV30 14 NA TGTGCCTGGAGTGTGGACAGAGCCCGGGAGACCCAGTACTTC CAWSVDRARETQYF
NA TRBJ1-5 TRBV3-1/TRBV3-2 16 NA TGTGCCAGCAGCCAAGATTTTTCAGGGGGCAATCAGCCCCAGCATTTT CASSQDFSGGNQPQHF
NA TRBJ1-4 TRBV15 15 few TGTGCCACCAGCAGAGTTGGGCAGAATAATGAAAAACTGTTTTTT CATSRVGQNNEKLFF
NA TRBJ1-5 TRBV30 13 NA TGTGCCTGGAGCGTGGGGGGGGAACAGCCCCAGCATTTT CAWSVGGEQPQHF
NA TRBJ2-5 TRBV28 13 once TGTGCCAGCAGGATTCATACAGGGAAGGCCCAGTACTTC CASRIHTGKAQYF
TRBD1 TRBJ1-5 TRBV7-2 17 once TGTGCCAGCAGCCCGGGGGGACAGGCCTATAGCAATCAGCCCCAGCATTTT CASSPGGQAYSNQPQHF
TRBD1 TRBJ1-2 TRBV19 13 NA TGTGCCACGAGGGACAGGCGACTTCTCGGCTACACCTTC CATRDRRLLGYTF
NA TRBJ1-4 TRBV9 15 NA TGTGCCAGCAGCGCCGGGGGGGCAAATAATGAAAAACTGTTTTTT CASSAGGANNEKLFF
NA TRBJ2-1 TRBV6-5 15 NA TGTGCCAGCAGCCCAAACGGAGTCCCGAACAATGAGCAGTTCTTC CASSPNGVPNNEQFF
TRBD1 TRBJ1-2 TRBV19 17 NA TGTGCCAGTAGTCCCACAGTCTCCGGGACAGGGCGGGCTGGCTACACCTTC CASSPTVSGTGRAGYTF
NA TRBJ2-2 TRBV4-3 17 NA TGCGCCAGCAGCCTCGGGTTAGCGGAGGGACCCACCGGGGAGCTGTTTTTT CASSLGLAEGPTGELFF
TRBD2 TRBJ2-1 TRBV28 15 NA TGTGCCAGCAGTGTTCATCTAGCGGGAAAAAATGAGCAGTTCTTC CASSVHLAGKNEQFF